This TCR beta chain was observed in a study of cytomegalovirus exposure and HLA in healthy donors. Findings and caveats of the study: Owing to their indistinguishability, certain V segments, notably TRBV6-2 and TRBV6-3, were excluded. Reports indicate that TCR beta sequences accurately predicted the HLA-A and HLA-B alleles of most subjects. In a later analysis, an Asian-associated ancestry cluster reportedly showed fewer N-insertions than the 666-donor mean.

This CDR3 has 15 residues. The ends lost 1 base at V and 8 bases at J; junction bases unmatched: 7. Germline V gene data show CDR1 as SGHRS and CDR2 as YFSETQ. As for this clone: The antigen remains unidentified.

In nominal health when sampled, donors likely had unrecorded immune exposures nonetheless. The PCR had 60 Vbeta and 13 Jbeta primers. Assay used: immunoSEQ multiplex PCR; TCRdb lists only in-frame clones, some missing. The table lists some 130,000 clones, about four fifths of them singletons, with around 3% in the top ten. This TCR came from a female donor in good health and CMV-seronegative. The specimen was PBMCs. The rearrangement links TRBV5-1 to TRBJ2-1, with 9 bases lining up with TRBD2. CDR3 nucleotides: TGCGCCAGCAGCTTGTATAGCGGGGGTGGTTATGAGCAGTTCTTC. It encodes CASSLYSGGGYEQFF.